This TCR beta chain was sequenced during a study of T cells after yellow fever vaccination. Study results and caveats: Booster sampling recovered most clones from primary vaccination (approximately 97% CD4, around 88% CD8). Any FACS-sorted repertoire could hold abundant clonotypes that contaminate it from the bulk population.

This CDR3 region has 12 residues. Germline CDR1 is SNHLY and CDR2 is FYNNEI. Trimming removed 7 bases at V and 3 bases at J, with 8 bases between. TCR cDNA was made by 5'RACE template switching, adding a universal primer site and UMIs. TCRdb re-called the 5' RACE reads through MiXCR, storing one row per CDR3 protein. The repertoire includes some 350,000 distinct CDR3 sequences, roughly 4% of them detected once, and approximately 24% sits in the top ten. This clonotype has ten or more counts. Its antigen is still unknown. The receptor's source is a man younger than 30 who received the YFV17D yellow fever vaccine. Sequencing used PBMCs, obtained 5 days after the yellow fever booster vaccination. V and J are TRBV2 and TRBJ2-3; D possibly corresponds to TRBD1 (5 bases). In DNA form, the CDR3 reads TGTGCCAGCAACCCAGGGACAGATACGCAGTATTTT. Amino acid sequence: CASNPGTDTQYF.